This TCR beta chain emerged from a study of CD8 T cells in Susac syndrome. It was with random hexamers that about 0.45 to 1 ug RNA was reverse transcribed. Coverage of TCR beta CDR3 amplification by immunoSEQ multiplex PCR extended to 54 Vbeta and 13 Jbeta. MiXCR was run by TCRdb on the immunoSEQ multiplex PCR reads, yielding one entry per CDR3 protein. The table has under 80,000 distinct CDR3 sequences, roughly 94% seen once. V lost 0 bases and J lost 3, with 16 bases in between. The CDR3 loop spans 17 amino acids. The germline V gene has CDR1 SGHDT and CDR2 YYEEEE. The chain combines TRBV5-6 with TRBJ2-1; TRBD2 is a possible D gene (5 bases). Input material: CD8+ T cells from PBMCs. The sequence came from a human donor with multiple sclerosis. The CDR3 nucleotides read TGTGCCAGCAGCTTGGTGGCTAGCCTTCTACTCTACAATGAGCAGTTCTTC. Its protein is CASSLVASLLLYNEQFF.